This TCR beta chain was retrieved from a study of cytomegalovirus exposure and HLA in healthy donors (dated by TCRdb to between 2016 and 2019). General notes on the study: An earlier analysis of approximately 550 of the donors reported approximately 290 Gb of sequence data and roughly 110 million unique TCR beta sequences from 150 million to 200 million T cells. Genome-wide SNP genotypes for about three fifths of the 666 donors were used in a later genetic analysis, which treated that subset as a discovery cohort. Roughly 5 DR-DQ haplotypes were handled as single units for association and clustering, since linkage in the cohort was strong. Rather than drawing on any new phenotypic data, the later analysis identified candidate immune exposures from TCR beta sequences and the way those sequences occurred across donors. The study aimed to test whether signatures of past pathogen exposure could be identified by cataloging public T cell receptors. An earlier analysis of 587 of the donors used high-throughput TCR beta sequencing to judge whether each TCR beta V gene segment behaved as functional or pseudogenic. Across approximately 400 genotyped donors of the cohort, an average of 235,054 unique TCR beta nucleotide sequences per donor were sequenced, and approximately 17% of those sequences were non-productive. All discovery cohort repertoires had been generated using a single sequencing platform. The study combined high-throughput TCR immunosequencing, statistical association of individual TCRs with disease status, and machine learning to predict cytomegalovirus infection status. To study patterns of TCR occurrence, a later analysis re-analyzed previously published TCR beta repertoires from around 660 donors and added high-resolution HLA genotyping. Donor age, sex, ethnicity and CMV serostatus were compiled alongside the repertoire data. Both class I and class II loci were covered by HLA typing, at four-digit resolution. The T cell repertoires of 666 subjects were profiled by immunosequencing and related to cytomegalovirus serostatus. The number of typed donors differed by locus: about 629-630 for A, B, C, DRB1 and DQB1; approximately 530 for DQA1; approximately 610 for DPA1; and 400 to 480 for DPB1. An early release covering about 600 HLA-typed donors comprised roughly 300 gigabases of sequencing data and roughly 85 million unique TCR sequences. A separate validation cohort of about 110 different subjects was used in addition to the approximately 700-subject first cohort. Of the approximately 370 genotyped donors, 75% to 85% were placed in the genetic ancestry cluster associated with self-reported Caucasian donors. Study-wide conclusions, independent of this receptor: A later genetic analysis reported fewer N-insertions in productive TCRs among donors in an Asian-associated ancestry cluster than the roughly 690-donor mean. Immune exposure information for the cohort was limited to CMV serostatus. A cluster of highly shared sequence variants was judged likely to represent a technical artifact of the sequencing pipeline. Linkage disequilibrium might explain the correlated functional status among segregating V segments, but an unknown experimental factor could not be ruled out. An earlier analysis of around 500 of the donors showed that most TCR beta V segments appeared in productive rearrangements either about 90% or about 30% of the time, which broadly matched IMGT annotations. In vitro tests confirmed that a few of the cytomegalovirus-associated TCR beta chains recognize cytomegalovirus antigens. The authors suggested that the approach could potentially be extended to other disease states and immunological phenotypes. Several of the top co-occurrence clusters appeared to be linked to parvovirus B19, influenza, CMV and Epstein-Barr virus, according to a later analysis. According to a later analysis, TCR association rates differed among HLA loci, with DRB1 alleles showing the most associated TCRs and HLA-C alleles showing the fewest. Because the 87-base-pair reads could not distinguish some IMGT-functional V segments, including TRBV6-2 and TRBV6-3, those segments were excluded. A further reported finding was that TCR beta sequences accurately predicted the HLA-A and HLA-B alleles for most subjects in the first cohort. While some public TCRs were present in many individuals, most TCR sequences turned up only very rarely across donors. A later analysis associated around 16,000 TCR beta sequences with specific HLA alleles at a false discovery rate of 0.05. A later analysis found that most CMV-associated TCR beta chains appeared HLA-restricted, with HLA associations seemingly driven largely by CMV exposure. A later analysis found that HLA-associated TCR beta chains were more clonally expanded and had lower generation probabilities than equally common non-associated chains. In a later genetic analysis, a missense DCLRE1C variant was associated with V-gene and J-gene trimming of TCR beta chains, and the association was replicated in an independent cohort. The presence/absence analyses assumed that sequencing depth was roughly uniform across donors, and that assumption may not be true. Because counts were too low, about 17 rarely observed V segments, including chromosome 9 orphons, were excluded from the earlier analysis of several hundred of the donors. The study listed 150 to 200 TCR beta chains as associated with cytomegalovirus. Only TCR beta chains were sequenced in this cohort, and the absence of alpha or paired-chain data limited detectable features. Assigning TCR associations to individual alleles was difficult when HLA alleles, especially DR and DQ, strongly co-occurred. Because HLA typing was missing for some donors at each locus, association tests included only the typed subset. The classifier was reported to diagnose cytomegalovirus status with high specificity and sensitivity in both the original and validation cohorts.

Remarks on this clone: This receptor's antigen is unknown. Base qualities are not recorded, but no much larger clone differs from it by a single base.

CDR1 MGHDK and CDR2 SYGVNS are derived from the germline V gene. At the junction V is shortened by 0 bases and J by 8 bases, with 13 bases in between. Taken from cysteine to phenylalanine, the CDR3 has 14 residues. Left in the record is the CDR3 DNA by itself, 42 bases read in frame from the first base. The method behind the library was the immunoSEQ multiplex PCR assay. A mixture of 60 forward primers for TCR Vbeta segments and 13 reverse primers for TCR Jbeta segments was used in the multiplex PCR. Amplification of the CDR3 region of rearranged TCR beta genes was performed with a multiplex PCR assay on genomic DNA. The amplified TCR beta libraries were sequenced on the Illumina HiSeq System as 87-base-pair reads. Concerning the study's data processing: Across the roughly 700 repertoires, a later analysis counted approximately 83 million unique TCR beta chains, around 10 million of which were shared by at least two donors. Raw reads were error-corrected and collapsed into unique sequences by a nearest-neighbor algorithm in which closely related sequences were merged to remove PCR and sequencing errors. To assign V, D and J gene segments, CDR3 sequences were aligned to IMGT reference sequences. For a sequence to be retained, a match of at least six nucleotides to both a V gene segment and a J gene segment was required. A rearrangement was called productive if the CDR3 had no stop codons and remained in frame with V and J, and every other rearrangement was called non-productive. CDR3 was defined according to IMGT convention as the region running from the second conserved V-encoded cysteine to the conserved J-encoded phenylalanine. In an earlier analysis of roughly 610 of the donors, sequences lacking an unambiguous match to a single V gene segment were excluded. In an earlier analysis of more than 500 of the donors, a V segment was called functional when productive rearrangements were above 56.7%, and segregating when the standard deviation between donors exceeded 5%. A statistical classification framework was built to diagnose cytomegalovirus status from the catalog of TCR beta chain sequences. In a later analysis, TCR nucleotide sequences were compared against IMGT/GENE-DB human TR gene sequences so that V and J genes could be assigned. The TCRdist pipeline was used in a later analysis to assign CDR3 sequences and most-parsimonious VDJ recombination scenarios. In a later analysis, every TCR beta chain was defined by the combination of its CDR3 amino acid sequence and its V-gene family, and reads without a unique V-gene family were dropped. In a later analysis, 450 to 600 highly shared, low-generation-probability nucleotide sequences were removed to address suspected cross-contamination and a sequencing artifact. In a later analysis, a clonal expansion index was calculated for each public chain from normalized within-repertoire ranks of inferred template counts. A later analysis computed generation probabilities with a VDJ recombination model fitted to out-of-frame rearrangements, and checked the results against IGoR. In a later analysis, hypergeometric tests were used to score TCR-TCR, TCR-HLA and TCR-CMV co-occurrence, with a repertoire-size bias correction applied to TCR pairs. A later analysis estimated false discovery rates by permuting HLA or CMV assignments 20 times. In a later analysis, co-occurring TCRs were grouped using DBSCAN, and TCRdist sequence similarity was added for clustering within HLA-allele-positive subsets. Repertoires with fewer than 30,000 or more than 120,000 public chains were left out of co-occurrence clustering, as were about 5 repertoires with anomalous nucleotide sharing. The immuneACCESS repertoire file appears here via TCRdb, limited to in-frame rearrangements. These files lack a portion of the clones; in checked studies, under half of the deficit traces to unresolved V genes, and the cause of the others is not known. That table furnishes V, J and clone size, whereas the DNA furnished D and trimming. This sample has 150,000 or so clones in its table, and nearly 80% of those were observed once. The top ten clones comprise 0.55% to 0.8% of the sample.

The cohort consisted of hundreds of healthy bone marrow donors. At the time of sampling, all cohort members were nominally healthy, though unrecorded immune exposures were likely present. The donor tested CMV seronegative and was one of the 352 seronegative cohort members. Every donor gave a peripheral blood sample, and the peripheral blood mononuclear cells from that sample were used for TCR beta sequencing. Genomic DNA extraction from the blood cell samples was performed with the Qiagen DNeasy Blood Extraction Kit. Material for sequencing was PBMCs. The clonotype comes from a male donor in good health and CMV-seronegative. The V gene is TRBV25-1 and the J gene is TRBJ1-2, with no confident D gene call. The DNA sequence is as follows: TGTGCCAGCAGTGAATACAAACGGGGAGGGGGCTACACCTTC. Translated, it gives CASSEYKRGGGYTF.